The 3 T cell receptor beta chains given below trace back to one sample, sequenced in a study of beta chain features in type 1 diabetes. Findings and caveats of the study: All four CD4+ subsets of Type 1 diabetes patients contained TCRB CDR3s that were moderately but significantly shorter.

Expressed TCRB transcripts were sequenced, since all the RNA that had been isolated was reverse transcribed. Clones were sequenced by immunoSEQ multiplex PCR, and TCRdb holds only the in-frame ones, with some missing. The profile covers approximately 120,000 clones, with about 18% appearing a single time and approximately 2.5% taken by the ten largest. Their antigens are not known. Sequenced material: central memory CD4+ T cells from blood. The receptors come from a young man with type 1 diabetes.

This sequence joins TRBV7-2 and TRBJ2-3; 13 positions match TRBD2. The germline CDR1 and CDR2 sequences are SGHTA and FQGNSA. The junction had 6 bases not matched to a gene; V was cut back by 5 bases and J by 4 bases. This CDR3 is 16 amino acids long. The CDR3 DNA is TGTGCCAGCAGCATAGGACTAGCGGGAGTATCAGATACGCAGTATTTT. Its translation is CASSIGLAGVSDTQYF.

This clone showed up just a few times. The rearrangement uses TRBV10-3 and TRBJ1-1, with 10 nucleotides matching TRBD1. This CDR3 contains 13 residues. Germline values: CDR1 ENHRY, CDR2 SYGVKD. V gave up 6 bases and J gave up 11 bases; unmatched junction bases: 9. CDR3 in DNA: TGTGCCATCAGAAGAGGGACAGGGGATGTGGCTTTCTTT. Translated: CAIRRGTGDVAFF.

The rearrangement uses TRBV19 and TRBJ2-1; 8 nucleotides match TRBD2. This CDR3 region has 16 residues. The junction had 11 bases not matched to a gene; V was cut back by 10 bases and J by 0 bases. CDR1 LNHDA and CDR2 SQIVND come from the germline V gene (reference sequence). The chain's CDR3 is CATSGLVPSSYNEQFF. The CDR3 region has the DNA TGTGCCACCTCGGGACTAGTCCCGAGCTCCTACAATGAGCAGTTCTTC.